The T cell receptor beta chain described here comes from a study of breast tumors, draining lymph nodes, adjacent tissues. General observations from the study: Compared with basal-like, luminal-like tumors shared significantly more repertoire with nontumor tissue. Tumor TCR diversity was below lymph nodes but above nontumor tissue. That most tumor T cells come from lymph nodes remained unproven. The data were judged consistent with most tumor T cells coming from lymph node and expanding in tumor.

As for this clonotype: What it recognizes is unknown. Here the CDR3 omits its conserved ending phenylalanine or tryptophan, so a read error is the likely source.

Samples came from axillary lymph nodes draining the breast cancer. TCRdb re-analysed the multiplex PCR reads in MiXCR, keeping a single row per CDR3 protein. The sample includes approximately 190,000 distinct CDR3 sequences, 31% of them seen just once. This CDR3 contains 14 residues. The V gene lost 6 bases and the J gene lost 1 base, with 12 bases spanning the gap. The germline V gene encodes CDR1 MRHNA and CDR2 SNTAGT. V and J are TRBV6-4 and TRBJ1-1; the D gene is possibly TRBD1 (6 bases). Sequencing input: axillary lymph node tissue. The TCR comes from a female donor with breast cancer. Some clones in this sample may be carry-over from other donors' samples. The CDR3 sequence: CASSPSTGNTEAFV. The CDR3 nucleotides read TGTGCCAGCAGCCCCTCGACAGGGAACACTGAAGCTTTCGTT.